What follows are 6 T cell receptor beta chains derived from one specimen sequenced in a study of OX40 agonist ivuxolimab in advanced cancers. The protocol was immunoSEQ multiplex PCR, while the TCRdb copy is restricted to in-frame clones and leaves out a portion. The sample has 60,000 to 65,000 clones, about 92% seen once. The material was CD4+ or CD8+ T cells sorted from blood, obtained in a trial of the OX40 agonist ivuxolimab. The receptors were sampled from an adult with an advanced solid tumor such as melanoma, head and neck, liver or kidney cancer.

V is TRBV5-5 and J is TRBJ2-7, with D possibly matching TRBD2 (6 bases). The germline V and J ends were trimmed by 4 bases and 0 bases, with 11 bases remaining between them. The germline gives CDR1 SGHKS, CDR2 YYEKEE (reference sequence). The CDR3 runs 14 residues. The CDR3 DNA sequence: TGTGCCAGCAGCACTGCGGGGAGCTCCTACGAGCAGTACTTC. Translation: CASSTAGSSYEQYF.

The chain couples TRBV29-1 to TRBJ2-1; 7 bases line up with TRBD1. The V gene's germline CDR1 is SQVTM and CDR2 ANQGSEA. The CDR3 is made up of 14 amino acids. V was clipped by 7 bases and J by 0 bases; unmatched bases: 6. CDR3 in amino acids: CSADRASSYNEQFF. As DNA, the CDR3 is TGCAGCGCCGACAGGGCCAGCTCCTACAATGAGCAGTTCTTC.

This clone was seen once. The germline gene is not matched at one end of the junction; a read error may be the cause. This CDR3 reads CASSLSRVTDTQYF. CDR3 nucleotide sequence: TGTGCTAGCAGCTTATCACGGGTTACAGATACGCAGTATTTT. This chain joins TRBV7-7 and TRBJ2-3; no reliable D call. From germline, CDR1 is SSHAT and CDR2 FNYEAQ (reference sequence). The CDR3 is 14 amino acids.

The V and J genes are TRBV5-4 and TRBJ2-3, with no clear D. CDR1 and CDR2 (germline): SGHNT, YYREEE (reference sequence). V lost 4 bases, J lost 0 bases, and 9 bases lay in between. The CDR3 has 14 amino acids. This CDR3 is CASSLPLSTDTQYF. CDR3 coding DNA: TGTGCCAGCAGCCTCCCACTTAGCACAGATACGCAGTATTTT.

In its sample, this clone was seen once. The rearrangement links TRBV6-1 to TRBJ2-2; no clear D gene. The CDR3 consists of 12 residues. Trimming took off 5 bases at V and 3 bases at J, with 4 bases between the two ends. From germline, CDR1 is MNHNS and CDR2 SASEGT. CDR3 loop: CASSRDTGELFF. As DNA, the CDR3 is TGTGCCAGCAGTAGGGACACCGGGGAGCTGTTTTTT.

The chain combines TRBV6-1 with TRBJ1-4; possible D gene TRBD1, 6 bases. The CDR3 runs 12 residues. Deletions cut 8 bases from V and 2 bases from J, with 6 bases between. Per germline, CDR1 MNHNS and CDR2 SASEGT. The CDR3 protein is CASQGTNEKLFF. The CDR3 bases are TGTGCCAGCCAGGGGACTAATGAAAAACTGTTTTTT.